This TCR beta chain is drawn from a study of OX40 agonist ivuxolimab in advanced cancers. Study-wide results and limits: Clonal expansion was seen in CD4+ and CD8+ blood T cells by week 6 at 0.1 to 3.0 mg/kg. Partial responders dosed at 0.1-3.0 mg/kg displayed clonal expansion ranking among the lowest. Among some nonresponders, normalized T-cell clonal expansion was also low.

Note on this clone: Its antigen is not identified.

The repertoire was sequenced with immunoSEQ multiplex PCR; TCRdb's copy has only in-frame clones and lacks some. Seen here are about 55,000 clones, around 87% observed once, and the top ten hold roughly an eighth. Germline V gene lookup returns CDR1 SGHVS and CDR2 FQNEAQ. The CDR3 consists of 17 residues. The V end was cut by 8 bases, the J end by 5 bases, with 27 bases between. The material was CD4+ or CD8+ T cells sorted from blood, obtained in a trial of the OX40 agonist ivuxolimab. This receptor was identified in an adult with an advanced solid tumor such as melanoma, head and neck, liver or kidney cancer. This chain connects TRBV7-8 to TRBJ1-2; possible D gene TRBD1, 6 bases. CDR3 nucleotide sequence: TGTGCCAGCGTTCCCGCCAAGGGGGGCCGCGTTTATTATGGCTACACCTTC. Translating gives CASVPAKGGRVYYGYTF.